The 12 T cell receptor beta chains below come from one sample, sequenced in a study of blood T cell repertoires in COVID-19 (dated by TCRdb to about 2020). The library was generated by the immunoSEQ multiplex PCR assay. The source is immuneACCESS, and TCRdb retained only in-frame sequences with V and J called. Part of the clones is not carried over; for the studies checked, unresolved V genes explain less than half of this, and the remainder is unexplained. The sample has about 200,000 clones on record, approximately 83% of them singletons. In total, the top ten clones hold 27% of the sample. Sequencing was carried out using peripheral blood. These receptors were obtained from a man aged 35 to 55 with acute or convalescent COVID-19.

CDR3 in amino acids: CASSPPVGFSANTEAFF. The CDR3 bases are TGTGCCAGCAGCCCCCCCGTTGGCTTCAGTGCGAACACTGAAGCTTTCTTT. This chain joins TRBV7-9 and TRBJ1-1, with no clear D. Germline V lookup: CDR1 SEHNR, CDR2 FQNEAQ (reference sequence). The CDR3 is 17 residues long. The ends were cut back, 5 bases at V and 1 base at J, with 20 bases in the middle.

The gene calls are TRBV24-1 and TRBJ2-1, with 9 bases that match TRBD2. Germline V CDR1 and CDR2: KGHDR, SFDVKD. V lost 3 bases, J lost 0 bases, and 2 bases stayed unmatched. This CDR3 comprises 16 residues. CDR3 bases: TGTGCCACCAGTGATCCGACTAGCGGCTCCTACAATGAGCAGTTCTTC. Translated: CATSDPTSGSYNEQFF.

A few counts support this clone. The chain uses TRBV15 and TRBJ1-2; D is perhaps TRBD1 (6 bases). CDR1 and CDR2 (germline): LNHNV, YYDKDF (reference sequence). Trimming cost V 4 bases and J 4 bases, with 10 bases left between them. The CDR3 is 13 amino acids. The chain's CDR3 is CATSTRDTYGYTF. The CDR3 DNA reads TGTGCCACCAGCACTCGGGACACCTATGGCTACACCTTC.

DNA of the CDR3: TGTGCCAGCAGTTTCGTGAGATCTGGCTACACCTTC. Translation: CASSFVRSGYTF. V gene TRBV28 combines with J gene TRBJ1-2; D unresolved. Germline CDR1 reads MDHEN; CDR2 reads SYDVKM. The CDR3 runs 12 residues. V was pared by 3 bases and J by 7 bases, with 9 bases between.

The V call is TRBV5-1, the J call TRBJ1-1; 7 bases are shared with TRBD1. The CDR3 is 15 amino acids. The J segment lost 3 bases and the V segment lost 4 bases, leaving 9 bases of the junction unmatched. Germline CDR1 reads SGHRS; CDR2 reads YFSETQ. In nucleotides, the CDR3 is TGCGCCAGCAGCCAAGGGACAGTAGAGGACACTGAAGCTTTCTTT. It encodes CASSQGTVEDTEAFF.

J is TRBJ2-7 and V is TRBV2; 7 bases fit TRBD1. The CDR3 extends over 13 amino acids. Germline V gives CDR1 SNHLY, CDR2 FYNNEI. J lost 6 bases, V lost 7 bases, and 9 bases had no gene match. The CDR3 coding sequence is TGTGCCAGCATCGCCCTTAGGGACAGCGAGCAGTACTTC. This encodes CASIALRDSEQYF. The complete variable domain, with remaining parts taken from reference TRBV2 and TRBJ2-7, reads EPEVTQTPSHQVTQMGQEVILRCVPISNHLYFYWYRQILGQKVEFLVSFYNNEISEKSEIFDDQFSVERPDGSNFTLKIRSTKLEDSAMYFCASIALRDSEQYFGPGTRLTVT.

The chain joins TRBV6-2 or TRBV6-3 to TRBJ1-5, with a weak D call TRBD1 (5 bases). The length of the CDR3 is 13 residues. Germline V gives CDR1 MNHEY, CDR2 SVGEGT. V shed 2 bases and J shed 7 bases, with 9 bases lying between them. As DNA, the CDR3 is TGTGCCAGCAGTTACGGGGCTAGGCAGCCCCAGCATTTT. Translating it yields CASSYGARQPQHF.

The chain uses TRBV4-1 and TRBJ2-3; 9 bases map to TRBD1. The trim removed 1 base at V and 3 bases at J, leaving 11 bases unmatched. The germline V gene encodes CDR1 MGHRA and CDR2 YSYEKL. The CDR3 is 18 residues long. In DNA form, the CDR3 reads TGCGCCAGCAGCCAAGGAAGGGGACAGGGAAGGTTTACAGATACGCAGTATTTT. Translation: CASSQGRGQGRFTDTQYF.

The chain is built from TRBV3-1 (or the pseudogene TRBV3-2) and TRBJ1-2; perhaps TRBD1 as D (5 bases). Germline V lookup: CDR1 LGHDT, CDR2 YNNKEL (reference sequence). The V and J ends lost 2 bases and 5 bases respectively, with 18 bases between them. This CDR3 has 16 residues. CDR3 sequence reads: CASSQRRTGSPYGYTF. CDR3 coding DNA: TGTGCCAGCAGCCAACGACGAACAGGTTCCCCTTATGGCTACACCTTC.

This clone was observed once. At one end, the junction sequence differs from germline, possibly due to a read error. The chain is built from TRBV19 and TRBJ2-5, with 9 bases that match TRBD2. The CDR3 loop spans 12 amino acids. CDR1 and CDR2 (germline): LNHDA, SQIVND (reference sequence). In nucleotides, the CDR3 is TGTGCCAGTAGTATGATAGCGGGAGAATGGAACTTC. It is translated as CASSMIAGEWNF.

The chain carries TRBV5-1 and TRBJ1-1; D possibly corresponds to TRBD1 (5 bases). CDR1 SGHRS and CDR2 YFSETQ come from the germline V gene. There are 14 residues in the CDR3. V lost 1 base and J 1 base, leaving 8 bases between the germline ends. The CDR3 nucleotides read TGCGCCAGCAGCTTGTACCAGGGGAACACTGAAGCTTTCTTT. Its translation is CASSLYQGNTEAFF.

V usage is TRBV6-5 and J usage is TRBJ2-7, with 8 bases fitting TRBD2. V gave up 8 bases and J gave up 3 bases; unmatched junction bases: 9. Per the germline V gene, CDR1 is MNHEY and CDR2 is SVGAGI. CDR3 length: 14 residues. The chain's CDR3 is CASSRTSLYYEQYF. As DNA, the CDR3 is TGTGCCAGCTCGAGGACTAGCTTATACTACGAGCAGTACTTC.